This TCR beta chain was obtained from a study of blood T cell repertoires in COVID-19. Original processing methods: Amplification of reference gene primers provided the estimated nucleated cell counts. The protocol was immunoSEQ multiplex PCR, while the TCRdb copy is restricted to in-frame clones and leaves out a portion. V and J calls and clone size come straight from that table; D and trimming were deduced from the DNA. The sample contains just over 650,000 clones, approximately 90% of which appear only once. V lost 0 bases and J lost 7, with 19 bases in between. The CDR3 runs to 16 residues. The germline V gene has CDR1 SGHNT and CDR2 YYREEE (reference sequence).

J is TRBJ1-2 and V is TRBV5-4; D might be TRBD1 (5 bases). The sequenced material came from peripheral blood. The sequence came from a woman under 30 with acute or convalescent COVID-19. CDR3 nucleotides: TGTGCCAGCAGCTTGGGCCCGACAGATGGCTCCACTGGCTACACCTTC. It translates to CASSLGPTDGSTGYTF.